This is a list of T cell receptor beta chains from one sample in a study of human T cells and chemical hapten exposure. Each CDR3 protein gets one entry after TCRdb re-called the RACE reads with MiXCR. The repertoire holds 180,000 or so distinct CDR3 sequences, with approximately 14% as singletons. The input for sequencing was whole blood, taken in connection with sensitization to the hapten diphenylcyclopropenone (DPC). These receptors all come from a woman younger than 45 with alopecia areata. Some clones in this sample may be carry-over from other donors' samples. Each CDR3 is given with its conserved first and last residue. The D gene is left open where the match is weak. Only some rows state a clone size, as once, few, many or a class for expanded clones.

D: TRBD1
V: TRBV4-3
J: TRBJ1-1
size: .
CDR3: CASSHGTGRTEAFF
DNA: TGCGCCAGCAGCCATGGGACAGGGCGAACTGAAGCTTTCTTT

D: TRBD1
V: TRBV6-5
J: TRBJ2-2
size: .
CDR3: CASSYSPGTAYGELFF
DNA: TGTGCCAGCAGTTACTCCCCCGGGACAGCGTACGGGGAGCTGTTTTTT

D: .
V: TRBV6-2/TRBV6-3
J: TRBJ2-1
size: .
CDR3: CASSWRSGRYNEQFF
DNA: TGTGCCAGCAGTTGGAGGAGCGGGCGTTACAATGAGCAGTTCTTC

D: TRBD1
V: TRBV18
J: TRBJ2-7
size: few
CDR3: CASSPGQHSYEQYF
DNA: TGTGCCAGCTCACCGGGACAGCATTCCTACGAGCAGTACTTC

D: .
V: TRBV29-1
J: TRBJ2-3
size: .
CDR3: CSVGGSASSTDTQYF
DNA: TGCAGCGTCGGGGGTAGCGCCTCTAGCACAGATACGCAGTATTTT

D: TRBD2
V: TRBV7-2
J: TRBJ2-1
size: few
CDR3: CASSLLAGESEQFF
DNA: TGTGCCAGCAGCCTACTAGCGGGAGAAAGTGAGCAGTTCTTC

D: .
V: TRBV4-3
J: TRBJ1-2
size: few
CDR3: CASSQDLSRDYGYTF
DNA: TGCGCCAGCAGCCAAGATCTATCTCGGGACTATGGCTACACCTTC

D: TRBD2
V: TRBV20-1
J: TRBJ2-1
size: .
CDR3: CSASGLAGGYNEQFF
DNA: TGCAGTGCTTCTGGACTAGCGGGAGGATACAATGAGCAGTTCTTC

D: TRBD1
V: TRBV14
J: TRBJ1-6
size: few
CDR3: CASSRRGQGPSPLHF
DNA: TGTGCCAGCAGCCGCCGGGGACAGGGGCCCTCACCCCTCCACTTT

D: .
V: TRBV12-3/TRBV12-4
J: TRBJ2-1
size: .
CDR3: CASSLLGTLNEQFF
DNA: TGTGCCAGCAGTCTTCTCGGGACCCTCAATGAGCAGTTCTTC

D: .
V: TRBV20-1
J: TRBJ1-2
size: many
CDR3: CSTARTQGNGYTF
DNA: TGCAGTACTGCTAGGACACAGGGAAATGGCTACACCTTC

D: .
V: TRBV18
J: TRBJ1-1
size: many
CDR3: CASSSSGTNTEAFF
DNA: TGTGCCAGCTCATCCTCAGGGACGAACACTGAAGCTTTCTTT

D: TRBD2
V: TRBV29-1
J: TRBJ2-1
size: few
CDR3: CSVMSGSSYNEQFF
DNA: TGCAGCGTTATGAGCGGGAGCTCCTACAATGAGCAGTTCTTC

D: .
V: TRBV7-2
J: TRBJ1-5
size: once
CDR3: CASSSIAGTPNQPQHF
DNA: TGTGCCAGCAGCTCGATCGCCGGGACACCAAATCAGCCCCAGCATTTT

D: TRBD1
V: TRBV4-3
J: TRBJ1-1
size: .
CDR3: CASSQEAGTGRAFF
DNA: TGCGCCAGCAGCCAAGAAGCCGGGACAGGGAGGGCTTTCTTT

D: .
V: TRBV20-1
J: TRBJ1-6
size: .
CDR3: CSARPQVYNSPLHF
DNA: TGCAGTGCTAGACCCCAGGTCTATAATTCACCCCTCCACTTT

D: TRBD2
V: TRBV5-4
J: TRBJ2-1
size: .
CDR3: CASSLLAGGSNEQFF
DNA: TGTGCCAGCAGCTTACTAGCGGGGGGTTCCAATGAGCAGTTCTTC

D: .
V: TRBV10-2
J: TRBJ2-3
size: many
CDR3: CASSGPSDPKSTDTQYF
DNA: TGCGCCAGCAGTGGTCCGTCCGATCCAAAAAGCACAGATACGCAGTATTTT

D: .
V: TRBV5-6
J: TRBJ1-1
size: .
CDR3: CASRFGADTEAFF
DNA: TGTGCCAGCCGGTTTGGGGCCGACACTGAAGCTTTCTTT

D: TRBD1
V: TRBV19
J: TRBJ1-4
size: few
CDR3: CASSARLGTVFEKLFF
DNA: TGTGCCAGTAGTGCTCGTCTGGGGACAGTTTTCGAAAAACTGTTTTTT

D: .
V: TRBV19
J: TRBJ1-5
size: .
CDR3: CASSMQGPSNQPQHF
DNA: TGTGCCAGTAGTATGCAGGGCCCTAGCAATCAGCCCCAGCATTTT

D: .
V: TRBV5-4
J: TRBJ2-4
size: few
CDR3: CASSYALDPDIQYF
DNA: TGTGCCAGCAGCTACGCACTAGATCCGGACATTCAGTACTTC

D: .
V: TRBV7-2
J: TRBJ2-2
size: few
CDR3: CASSLRMSTGELFF
DNA: TGTGCCAGCAGCTTAAGAATGTCGACCGGGGAGCTGTTTTTT

D: .
V: TRBV6-2/TRBV6-3
J: TRBJ1-2
size: many
CDR3: CASSSSPLDYGYTF
DNA: TGTGCCAGCAGTTCTTCACCGCTGGACTATGGCTACACCTTC

D: TRBD1
V: TRBV28
J: TRBJ1-2
size: few
CDR3: CASSLAGTGGNGYTF
DNA: TGTGCCAGCAGTTTAGCGGGGACAGGGGGAAATGGCTACACCTTC

D: .
V: TRBV7-9
J: TRBJ1-4
size: few
CDR3: CASSSKKGQIVATNEKLFF
DNA: TGTGCCAGCAGCTCAAAGAAGGGTCAGATCGTTGCAACTAATGAAAAACTGTTTTTT

D: .
V: TRBV12-3/TRBV12-4
J: TRBJ1-2
size: few
CDR3: CASSLGSGPYGYTF
DNA: TGTGCCAGCAGTTTAGGCTCAGGCCCGTATGGCTACACCTTC

D: .
V: TRBV7-6
J: TRBJ2-7
size: .
CDR3: CASSSGPGSSYEQYF
DNA: TGTGCCAGCAGCTCCGGCCCGGGGAGCTCCTACGAGCAGTACTTC

D: TRBD2
V: TRBV29-1
J: TRBJ2-3
size: few
CDR3: CSVDSRGGDVTAQYF
DNA: TGCAGCGTTGATAGTCGCGGGGGGGATGTCACTGCGCAGTATTTT

D: TRBD1
V: TRBV4-3
J: TRBJ2-5
size: .
CDR3: CASSRGQGEETQYF
DNA: TGCGCCAGCAGCCGGGGACAGGGAGAAGAGACCCAGTACTTC

D: .
V: TRBV29-1
J: TRBJ1-1
size: few
CDR3: CSARWRTNTEAFF
DNA: TGCAGCGCCCGATGGAGGACGAACACTGAAGCTTTCTTT

D: .
V: TRBV7-2
J: TRBJ2-6
size: .
CDR3: CASSPSASTGANVLTF
DNA: TGTGCCAGCAGCCCCTCTGCGTCAACTGGGGCCAACGTCCTGACTTTC

D: .
V: TRBV6-6
J: TRBJ1-1
size: many
CDR3: CASNRRGLNTEAFF
DNA: TGTGCCAGCAATCGACGGGGGCTGAACACTGAAGCTTTCTTT

D: .
V: TRBV20-1
J: TRBJ2-5
size: .
CDR3: CSAEGGPGETQYF
DNA: TGCAGTGCGGAGGGGGGCCCTGGGGAGACCCAGTACTTC

D: .
V: TRBV12-3/TRBV12-4
J: TRBJ2-1
size: few
CDR3: CASSLEGRGYNEQFF
DNA: TGTGCCAGCAGTTTGGAAGGCAGGGGCTACAATGAGCAGTTCTTC

D: .
V: TRBV29-1
J: TRBJ1-4
size: few
CDR3: CSVESGDEEKLFF
DNA: TGCAGCGTTGAGTCCGGGGATGAGGAAAAACTGTTTTTT

D: .
V: TRBV10-2
J: TRBJ2-7
size: few
CDR3: CASSVNAYEQYF
DNA: TGCGCCAGCAGTGTCAATGCGTACGAGCAGTACTTC

D: .
V: TRBV6-6
J: TRBJ2-3
size: .
CDR3: CASTDLADTQYF
DNA: TGTGCCAGCACCGACCTCGCAGATACGCAGTATTTT

D: .
V: TRBV30
J: TRBJ1-2
size: .
CDR3: CAWSPHNYGYTF
DNA: TGTGCCTGGAGCCCGCATAATTATGGCTACACCTTC

D: .
V: TRBV11-3
J: TRBJ1-1
size: few
CDR3: CASSLLLGAEAFF
DNA: TGTGCCAGCAGCTTATTATTGGGCGCTGAAGCTTTCTTT

D: .
V: TRBV3-1
J: TRBJ1-1
size: many
CDR3: CASSHGMVTEAFF
DNA: TGTGCCAGCAGCCATGGCATGGTTACTGAAGCTTTCTTT

D: .
V: TRBV7-9
J: TRBJ2-3
size: many
CDR3: CASSSPPAAEYTQYF
DNA: TGTGCCAGCAGCTCCCCCCCGGCGGCGGAATATACGCAGTATTTT

D: .
V: TRBV20-1
J: TRBJ1-3
size: many
CDR3: CSAGRPGNTIYF
DNA: TGCAGTGCAGGGAGGCCTGGAAACACCATATATTTT

D: TRBD1
V: TRBV28
J: TRBJ1-2
size: few
CDR3: CASSKQGARGYTF
DNA: TGTGCCAGCAGTAAACAGGGGGCAAGGGGCTACACCTTC

D: .
V: TRBV6-2/TRBV6-3
J: TRBJ2-5
size: .
CDR3: CASSYHRLAQRETQYF
DNA: TGTGCCAGCAGTTACCACCGGCTAGCTCAACGGGAGACCCAGTACTTC